These 19 T cell receptor beta chains were all obtained from the same sample, sequenced in a study of blood T cell repertoires in COVID-19. TCRdb's copy holds only in-frame clones and misses some; the assay was immunoSEQ multiplex PCR. This sample has 230,000 or so clones, with around 87% found just once. The sample comprised peripheral blood. Receptor source: a woman aged 55 to 70 with COVID-19, enrolled during active disease.

The rearrangement uses TRBV6-2 or TRBV6-3 and TRBJ2-1; TRBD1 matches at 11 bases. This CDR3 comprises 16 residues. Germline trimming cut 6 bases from V and 9 bases from J; bases unmatched to any gene: 13. The germline V gene has CDR1 MNHEY and CDR2 SVGEGT. In nucleotides, the CDR3 is TGTGCCAGCAGCCCTACGGACAGGGGGCTACTGGGTGAGCAGTTCTTC. It yields the protein CASSPTDRGLLGEQFF.

The count of this clone is one. Different DNA sequences within this sample yield the same CDR3. The rearrangement links TRBV6-2 or TRBV6-3 to TRBJ1-5; 11 bases align to TRBD1. V shed 2 bases and J 6 bases; nucleotides not matched to a gene: 3. The CDR3 is 15 amino acids. Germline V gives CDR1 MNHEY, CDR2 SVGEGT. The CDR3 protein is CASSYGQGAGQPQHF. The CDR3 DNA is TGTGCCAGCAGTTACGGACAGGGGGCAGGTCAGCCCCAGCATTTT.

The rearrangement joins TRBV5-5 to TRBJ2-7; 8 bases agree with TRBD1. Per the germline V gene, CDR1 is SGHKS and CDR2 is YYEKEE (reference sequence). V lost 2 bases to trimming and J lost 1 base; unmatched junction nucleotides: 2. The CDR3 has 14 amino acids. The CDR3 region has the DNA TGTGCCAGCAGCTTTGGGACAGGTTCCTACGAGCAGTACTTC. This gives the protein CASSFGTGSYEQYF. The entire variable domain, with the rest obtained from reference TRBV5-5 and TRBJ2-7, is as follows: DAGVTQSPTHLIKTRGQQVTLRCSPISGHKSVSWYQQVLGQGPQFIFQYYEKEERGRGNFPDRFSARQFPNYSSELNVNALLLGDSALYLCASSFGTGSYEQYFGPGTRLTVT.

This clone was found once. The chain recombines TRBV11-3 with TRBJ2-3; the D gene is possibly TRBD2 (6 bases). V lost 5 bases, J lost 2 bases, and 11 bases lay in between. Germline loops: CDR1 SGHNT, CDR2 YENEEA. The CDR3 is made up of 14 amino acids. In nucleotides, the CDR3 is TGTGCCAGCAGCGCGGGGCAGGACACAGATACGCAGTATTTT. It encodes CASSAGQDTDTQYF.

Written as DNA, the CDR3 is TGCGCCAGCAGCGGAAACACAGGGCGGGATGAAAAACTGTTTTTT. Translated, it gives CASSGNTGRDEKLFF. J is TRBJ1-4 and V is TRBV5-1, with D perhaps matching TRBD1 (6 bases). The CDR3 is 15 amino acids. Germline CDR1 reads SGHRS; CDR2 reads YFSETQ. V dropped 4 bases and J dropped 6 bases, with 16 bases sitting between them.

The V call is TRBV4-2, the J call TRBJ1-5; D gene ambiguous. CDR3 length equals 16 residues. Germline CDR1 LGHNA, CDR2 YNFKEQ. V was pared by 0 bases and J by 9 bases, with 18 bases between. Written as DNA, the CDR3 is TGTGCCAGCAGCCAAGATGGAGGGATAATCTTGGGGCCCCAGCATTTT. Protein product: CASSQDGGIILGPQHF.

The chain has TRBV6-2 or TRBV6-3 and TRBJ2-7, with D possibly matching TRBD1 (6 bases). Trimming removed 3 bases from V and 3 bases from J, with 12 bases in between. Looked up from germline, CDR1 is MNHEY and CDR2 is SVGEGT. This CDR3 region has 14 residues. CDR3 protein: CASSYRDRFYEQYF. CDR3 nucleotides: TGTGCCAGCAGTTATCGCGACAGGTTCTACGAGCAGTACTTC.

To note about this clone: Other DNA sequences in this sample translate to the same CDR3. The rearrangement uses TRBV18 and TRBJ2-5, with D possibly TRBD2 on 6 matching bases. The V gene lost 2 bases and the J gene lost 5 bases, with 6 bases spanning the gap. The CDR3 is 12 amino acids. The germline V gene has CDR1 KGHSH and CDR2 LQKENI. In DNA, the CDR3 is TGTGCCAGCTCACCAGGAGGGGAGACCCAGTACTTC. This sequence encodes CASSPGGETQYF.

This clone has more than one count but fewer than ten. The V gene is TRBV19, the J gene TRBJ1-5, with D unresolved. The germline V gene has CDR1 LNHDA and CDR2 SQIVND (reference sequence). V lost 6 bases and J lost 7, with 10 bases in between. The CDR3 is 12 amino acids. This CDR3 reads CASSMSRQPQHF. The CDR3 nucleotides are TGTGCCAGTAGCATGTCTCGGCAGCCCCAGCATTTT.

This chain connects TRBV6-1 to TRBJ2-5; tentative D call: TRBD1 (5 bases). Trimming removed 0 bases at V and 4 bases at J, with 12 bases between. Germline V CDR1 and CDR2: MNHNS, SASEGT. The CDR3 is 15 residues long. This CDR3 is CASSEASPQGETQYF. CDR3 nucleotides: TGTGCCAGCAGTGAAGCGAGTCCTCAGGGAGAGACCCAGTACTTC.

The chain recombines TRBV28 with TRBJ1-3; D uncertain. Germline V gene sequence: CDR1 MDHEN, CDR2 SYDVKM. The CDR3 length is 15 residues. V gave up 5 bases and J gave up 0 bases, with 11 bases separating them. The DNA for the CDR3 is TGTGCCAGCAGTCGGGGTATAAACTCTGGAAACACCATATATTTT. It translates to CASSRGINSGNTIYF.

This sequence joins TRBV11-2 and TRBJ2-7, with D perhaps TRBD1 (7 bases). The CDR3 is made up of 15 amino acids. V gave up 7 bases and J gave up 2 bases, with 18 bases separating them. Germline V gene lookup returns CDR1 SGHAT and CDR2 FQNNGV. The CDR3 nucleotides are TGTGCCAGCACCAGATGGGACAGCGGGCCCTACGAGCAGTACTTC. Translating gives CASTRWDSGPYEQYF.

CDR3 nucleotides: TGTGCCAGCAGCTTATCCGGAAGGGGTAGGGCCGGGGAGCTGTTTTTT. Protein product: CASSLSGRGRAGELFF. The rearrangement joins TRBV7-3 to TRBJ2-2; the D gene is possibly TRBD1 (5 bases). The ends were cut back, 2 bases at V and 6 bases at J, with 16 bases in the middle. The CDR3 consists of 16 residues. CDR1 SGHTA and CDR2 FQGTGA come from the germline V gene.

V is TRBV23-1 and J is TRBJ1-5; TRBD1 matches 7 bases. TRBV23-1 is flagged as an ORF with uncertain function. Losses at the gene ends were 2 bases for V and 0 bases for J; bases not matched to a gene: 10. This CDR3 region has 18 residues. The chain's CDR3 is CASSQHRTGRDSNQPQHF. The CDR3 nucleotides read TGCGCCAGCAGTCAACACCGGACAGGAAGGGATAGCAATCAGCCCCAGCATTTT.

This clone has just one count. The chain employs TRBV19 and TRBJ1-1, with 8 bases fitting TRBD1. There are 14 residues in the CDR3. The junction had 5 bases not matched to a gene; V was cut back by 4 bases and J by 4 bases. Germline assignment: CDR1 LNHDA and CDR2 SQIVND (reference sequence). Here the CDR3 DNA reads TGTGCCAGTAGTAACAACAGGGGGGGCACTGAAGCTTTCTTT. This sequence encodes CASSNNRGGTEAFF.

The rearrangement uses TRBV12-5 and TRBJ2-7, with D possibly being TRBD2 (6 bases). Trimming shortened V by 0 bases and J by 6 bases, and 12 bases separated the two germline ends. The CDR3 sequence is 14 residues long. From germline, CDR1 is LGHNT and CDR2 FRNRAP. The CDR3, as DNA: TGTGCTAGTGGTTTGGTAAAGATCGGGGGCGAGCAGTACTTC. Amino acids: CASGLVKIGGEQYF.

The rearrangement links TRBV6-6 to TRBJ2-7; a weak D match, TRBD1 (5 bases). Between the trimmed V and J ends, which lost 4 bases and 1 base, there was a span of 11 bases. This CDR3 has 14 residues. CDR1 is MNHNY, CDR2 SVGAGI, per germline (reference sequence). The CDR3 DNA follows: TGTGCCAGCAGTTTCCTCGACAGTTCCTACGAGCAGTACTTC. It encodes CASSFLDSSYEQYF.

The chain joins TRBV2 to TRBJ1-2; a possible D gene is TRBD1 (6 bases). This CDR3 spans 14 amino acids. V lost 4 bases, J lost 6 bases, and 15 bases lay in between. Looked up from germline, CDR1 is SNHLY and CDR2 is FYNNEI. DNA for the CDR3: TGTGCCAGCAGTGGAGCACAGGGTTTTGATGGCTACACCTTC. This translates into CASSGAQGFDGYTF. The full variable domain, its missing parts supplied by reference TRBV2 and TRBJ1-2, is EPEVTQTPSHQVTQMGQEVILRCVPISNHLYFYWYRQILGQKVEFLVSFYNNEISEKSEIFDDQFSVERPDGSNFTLKIRSTKLEDSAMYFCASSGAQGFDGYTFGSGTRLTVV.

The chain joins TRBV6-5 to TRBJ2-2, with D possibly TRBD1 on 5 matching bases. The CDR3 spans 14 residues. V lost 5 bases and J lost 1, with 8 bases in between. Germline assignment: CDR1 MNHEY and CDR2 SVGAGI. The CDR3 region is CASSTTGNTGELFF. CDR3 nucleotide sequence: TGTGCCAGCAGTACCACAGGGAACACCGGGGAGCTGTTTTTT.